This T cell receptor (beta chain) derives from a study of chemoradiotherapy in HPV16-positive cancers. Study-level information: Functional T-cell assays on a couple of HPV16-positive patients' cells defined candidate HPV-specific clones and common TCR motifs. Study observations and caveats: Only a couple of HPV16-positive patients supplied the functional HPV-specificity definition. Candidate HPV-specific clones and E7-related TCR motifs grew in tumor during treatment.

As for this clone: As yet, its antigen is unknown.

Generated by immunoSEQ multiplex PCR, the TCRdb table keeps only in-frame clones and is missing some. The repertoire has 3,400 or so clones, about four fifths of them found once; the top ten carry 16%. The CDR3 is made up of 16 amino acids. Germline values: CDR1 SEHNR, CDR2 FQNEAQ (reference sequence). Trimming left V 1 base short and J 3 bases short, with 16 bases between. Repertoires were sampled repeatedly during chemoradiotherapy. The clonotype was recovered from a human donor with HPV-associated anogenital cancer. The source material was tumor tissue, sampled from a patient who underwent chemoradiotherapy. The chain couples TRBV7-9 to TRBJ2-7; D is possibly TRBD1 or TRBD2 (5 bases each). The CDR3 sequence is CASSLGRGALIYEQYF. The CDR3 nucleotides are TGTGCCAGCAGCTTAGGTCGAGGGGCCCTCATCTACGAGCAGTACTTC.